The 30 T cell receptor beta chains given below trace back to one sample, sequenced in a study of blood T cell repertoires in COVID-19. Here immunoSEQ multiplex PCR was the method, and the copy in TCRdb shows in-frame clones only, minus some. The sample lists approximately 220,000 clones, 70% to 90% seen once, with 3% to 4.5% in the top ten. The source material was PBMCs or T cells enriched from blood (not recorded which). The receptors were gathered from a woman aged 40 to 55 with acute COVID-19.

J is TRBJ1-1 and V is TRBV5-6; possible D gene TRBD1, 5 bases. This CDR3 has 16 amino acids. V lost 4 bases and J 9 bases, leaving 25 bases between the germline ends. CDR1 and CDR2 from the germline V gene are SGHDT and YYEEEE. The CDR3 region is CASSPLQGLAGRQAFF. The DNA for the CDR3 is TGTGCCAGCAGCCCTCTCCAGGGCCTGGCAGGTCGGCAAGCTTTCTTT.

The chain joins TRBV9 to TRBJ2-1, with 9 bases aligning to TRBD1. CDR3 length: 15 amino acids. Unmatched junction bases numbered 5, after V lost 0 bases and J lost 7 bases. CDR1 and CDR2 from the germline V gene are SGDLS and YYNGEE. The CDR3 DNA follows: TGTGCCAGCAGCGTAGAGGGACAGGGAAGGAATGAGCAGTTCTTC. Translated, it gives CASSVEGQGRNEQFF.

This clone was counted once. The J gene is TRBJ1-2, the V gene TRBV28; 10 bases are shared with TRBD1. Germline assignment: CDR1 MDHEN and CDR2 SYDVKM. The CDR3 totals 14 residues. J gave up 6 bases and V 1 base, and 2 bases lay outside the gene matches. The CDR3 coding sequence is TGTGCCAGCAGTTTATATGGGACAGGGGATGGCTACACCTTC. It codes for CASSLYGTGDGYTF.

The chain joins TRBV29-1 to TRBJ2-3, with a weak D call TRBD1 (5 bases). This CDR3 has 16 amino acids. The germline V gene encodes CDR1 SQVTM and CDR2 ANQGSEA. V was pared by 0 bases and J by 1 base, with 14 bases between. The CDR3 is CSVEDRGPTRTDTQYF. The CDR3 DNA is TGCAGCGTTGAAGATAGGGGCCCGACCCGCACAGATACGCAGTATTTT.

The V and J genes are TRBV18 and TRBJ1-2; 11 nucleotides match TRBD1. The junction had 8 bases not matched to a gene; V was cut back by 2 bases and J by 0 bases. The germline CDR1 and CDR2 sequences are KGHSH and LQKENI. The CDR3 sequence is 18 residues long. CDR3 in amino acids: CASSPTGTGGHTNYGYTF. CDR3 bases: TGTGCCAGCTCACCAACCGGGACAGGGGGGCACACTAACTATGGCTACACCTTC.

The chain combines TRBV29-1 with TRBJ2-3, with 7 bases that match TRBD1. This CDR3 is 12 amino acids long. V dropped 2 bases and J dropped 6; count of bases not matched to a gene: 2. Germline CDR1 SQVTM, CDR2 ANQGSEA. CDR3 sequence (DNA): TGCAGCGTTGAAAGGGGGCCGGATACGCAGTATTTT. It yields the protein CSVERGPDTQYF.

This clone was detected ten times or more. The chain combines TRBV2 with TRBJ2-7; TRBD2 might be the D (5 bases). The CDR3 sequence is 13 residues long. The V gene's germline CDR1 is SNHLY and CDR2 FYNNEI. V was cut by 6 bases and J by 3 bases, with 12 bases left in between. CDR3 sequence: CASRPVTSYEQYF. Written as DNA, the CDR3 is TGTGCCAGCAGACCCGTAACTAGCTACGAGCAGTACTTC. The full variable domain, rest sourced from reference TRBV2 and TRBJ2-7, is EPEVTQTPSHQVTQMGQEVILRCVPISNHLYFYWYRQILGQKVEFLVSFYNNEISEKSEIFDDQFSVERPDGSNFTLKIRSTKLEDSAMYFCASRPVTSYEQYFGPGTRLTVT.

The chain is built from TRBV27 and TRBJ1-2, with 9 bases identical to TRBD1. Looked up from germline, CDR1 is MNHEY and CDR2 is SMNVEV (reference sequence). Trimming at V came to 3 bases and at J to 2 bases, leaving 7 bases not matched to a gene. The CDR3 covers 16 residues. The CDR3 loop reads CASSLVRDRDNYGYTF. CDR3 bases: TGTGCCAGCAGTTTGGTGAGGGACAGGGACAACTATGGCTACACCTTC.

This chain connects TRBV27 to TRBJ1-1; 7 nucleotides line up with TRBD1. Germline loops: CDR1 MNHEY, CDR2 SMNVEV (reference sequence). This CDR3 is 13 amino acids long. Trimming took 4 bases from V and 2 from J; bases not matched to a gene: 1. CDR3: CASSWDSNTEAFF. DNA of the CDR3: TGTGCCAGCAGTTGGGACAGTAACACTGAAGCTTTCTTT.

The chain combines TRBV18 with TRBJ1-5; D perhaps matches TRBD1 (6 bases). The CDR3 has 14 residues. Per germline, CDR1 KGHSH and CDR2 LQKENI. The V and J ends lost 4 bases and 4 bases respectively, with 11 bases between them. CDR3 DNA sequence: TGTGCCAGCTCACATAGACAGGAGAATCAGCCCCAGCATTTT. It specifies CASSHRQENQPQHF.

The chain joins TRBV2 to TRBJ1-2, with D possibly TRBD1 on 6 matching bases. CDR1 is SNHLY, CDR2 FYNNEI, per germline. V gave up 4 bases and J gave up 6 bases, with 21 bases separating them. CDR3 size: 16 residues. CDR3 DNA: TGTGCCAGCAGTGCTTCAAACTGGGACAAGCGAAATGGCTACACCTTC. Protein: CASSASNWDKRNGYTF.

The V gene is TRBV18, the J gene TRBJ1-4; D is unclear. CDR3 length equals 14 residues. Germline assignment: CDR1 KGHSH and CDR2 LQKENI. The V end lost 4 bases, the J end lost 6 bases, and 12 bases lay between the germline ends. In DNA, the CDR3 is TGTGCCAGCTCACTTCAACATGATTATGAAAAACTGTTTTTT. It is translated as CASSLQHDYEKLFF.

J is TRBJ2-7 and V is TRBV2; a possible D gene is TRBD1 (5 bases). In germline, CDR1 is SNHLY, CDR2 FYNNEI. Between the trimmed V and J ends, which lost 1 base and 4 bases, there was a span of 14 bases. The CDR3 has 15 amino acids. The CDR3 spells CASSEVPDSFYEQYV. The CDR3 DNA reads TGTGCCAGCAGTGAAGTTCCAGACAGTTTTTACGAGCAGTACGTC.

V and J are TRBV7-3 and TRBJ2-7, with 7 bases matching TRBD2. The J segment lost 5 bases and the V segment lost 1 base, leaving 8 bases of the junction unmatched. This CDR3 has 15 residues. The germline CDR1 and CDR2 sequences are SGHTA and FQGTGA. The CDR3 DNA reads TGTGCCAGCAGCTTAATGGGGGGGATCCTGGACGAGCAGTACTTC. This sequence encodes CASSLMGGILDEQYF.

This CDR3 reads CASSDRGPMNTEAFF. CDR3 coding DNA: TGTGCCAGCAGTGACAGGGGGCCCATGAACACTGAAGCTTTCTTT. V usage is TRBV6-1 and J usage is TRBJ1-1; TRBD1 matches at 8 bases. The CDR3 totals 15 residues. Germline CDR1 reads MNHNS; CDR2 reads SASEGT. The trim removed 3 bases at V and 0 bases at J, leaving 3 bases unmatched.

CDR3 residues: CASSDYRGQSTEAFF. The DNA for the CDR3 is TGCGCCAGCAGCGATTACAGGGGGCAGAGCACTGAAGCTTTCTTT. This sequence joins TRBV5-1 and TRBJ1-1; 9 nucleotides agree with TRBD1. V lost 4 bases, J lost 4 bases, and 8 bases stayed unmatched. The CDR3 runs 15 residues. Germline lookup yields CDR1 SGHRS and CDR2 YFSETQ.

This chain joins TRBV2 and TRBJ2-7; perhaps TRBD1 as D (6 bases). CDR3 size: 17 residues. Deletions cut 5 bases from V and 0 bases from J, with 20 bases between. Per the germline V gene, CDR1 is SNHLY and CDR2 is FYNNEI. CDR3 coding DNA: TGTGCCAGCAGTCAAACAGGGAGCACCGGTGACTCCTACGAGCAGTACGTC. As protein: CASSQTGSTGDSYEQYV.

This sequence joins TRBV5-1 and TRBJ2-5; 9 bases match TRBD2. This CDR3 spans 18 amino acids. V lost 0 bases and J lost 2; bases outside the gene matches: 11. Per the germline V gene, CDR1 is SGHRS and CDR2 is YFSETQ. The chain's CDR3 is CASSLEASGDIAQETQYF. The CDR3 DNA is TGCGCCAGCAGCTTGGAGGCTAGCGGGGATATCGCTCAAGAGACCCAGTACTTC.

The chain employs TRBV4-1 and TRBJ1-4; the match to TRBD1 covers 9 bases. Germline loops: CDR1 MGHRA, CDR2 YSYEKL. V lost 2 bases, J lost 8 bases, and 6 bases stayed unmatched. CDR3 length: 15 amino acids. The CDR3 here is CASSQTGTGPEKLFF. The DNA for the CDR3 is TGCGCCAGCAGCCAAACCGGGACAGGGCCGGAAAAACTGTTTTTT.

The chain recombines TRBV7-9 with TRBJ1-4; weak D call: TRBD1 (5 bases). The V gene lost 1 base and the J gene lost 8 bases, with 14 bases spanning the gap. Per germline, CDR1 SEHNR and CDR2 FQNEAQ (reference sequence). The length of the CDR3 is 15 residues. CDR3 bases: TGTGCCAGCAGCTTAGAAAGGGGCGCGCAGGAAAAACTGTTTTTT. Its protein product is CASSLERGAQEKLFF.

This chain connects TRBV19 to TRBJ1-1; D is ambiguous. Germline V gene data show CDR1 as LNHDA and CDR2 as SQIVND (reference sequence). CDR3 size: 14 residues. Trimming cost V 5 bases and J 4 bases, with 14 bases left between them. The CDR3 DNA is TGTGCCAGTAGTCCCAGACGGGCGGGCACTGAAGCTTTCTTT. Translating gives CASSPRRAGTEAFF.

The table lists this clone with a few counts. V and J are TRBV12-3 or TRBV12-4 and TRBJ1-2; TRBD1 agrees at 9 bases. The V and J ends lost 6 bases and 7 bases, in that order; junction bases with no gene match: 6. The CDR3 has 13 residues. The CDR3 sequence is CASSPGQGRGYTF. The CDR3 coding sequence is TGTGCCAGCAGCCCGGGACAGGGCCGTGGCTACACCTTC.

The chain combines TRBV10-3 with TRBJ1-5, with a possible D match to TRBD1 (5 bases). The V end was cut by 0 bases, the J end by 9 bases, with 12 bases between. The CDR3 spans 14 residues. Germline V gene sequence: CDR1 ENHRY, CDR2 SYGVKD. CDR3 nucleotide sequence: TGTGCCATCAGTGAGTCAACGAATACAGGGCCCCAGCATTTT. This codes for CAISESTNTGPQHF.

This clone was observed a few times. The J gene is TRBJ1-2, the V gene TRBV7-2, with D possibly matching TRBD1 (6 bases). Germline lookup yields CDR1 SGHTA and CDR2 FQGNSA. V was cut by 2 bases and J by 2 bases, with 9 bases left in between. The CDR3 consists of 14 residues. The CDR3: CASSLRDKNYGYTF. DNA for the CDR3: TGTGCCAGCAGCTTACGGGACAAAAACTATGGCTACACCTTC.

This sequence joins TRBV18 and TRBJ1-2; TRBD1 agrees at 7 bases. Unmatched junction bases numbered 2, after V lost 5 bases and J lost 2 bases. Germline loops: CDR1 KGHSH, CDR2 LQKENI. The CDR3 runs 13 residues. The CDR3: CASSLGQNYGYTF. The CDR3 DNA reads TGTGCCAGCTCATTGGGACAGAACTATGGCTACACCTTC.

The genes are TRBV6-6 and TRBJ1-5; maybe TRBD1 (5 bases). V was cut by 9 bases and J by 7 bases, with 16 bases left in between. The CDR3 is 13 amino acids. Germline CDR1 reads MNHNY; CDR2 reads SVGAGI (reference sequence). CDR3 sequence: CASQGNLGQPQHF. The CDR3 DNA sequence: TGTGCCAGTCAGGGAAATCTGGGCCAGCCCCAGCATTTT.

The chain joins TRBV5-8 to TRBJ1-5; D gene ambiguous. Trimming took off 0 bases at V and 4 bases at J, with 8 bases between the two ends. Per the germline V gene, CDR1 is SGHTS and CDR2 is YDEGEE. This CDR3 contains 14 residues. The CDR3 DNA follows: TGTGCCAGCAGCTTGGGGCGGAAGAATCAGCCCCAGCATTTT. It codes for CASSLGRKNQPQHF.

The chain uses TRBV5-1 and TRBJ2-2; no clear D gene. Germline loops: CDR1 SGHRS, CDR2 YFSETQ. This CDR3 comprises 17 residues. V gave up 3 bases and J gave up 0 bases, with 15 bases separating them. CDR3 sequence: CASSSRGQASNTGELFF. In DNA form, the CDR3 reads TGCGCCAGCAGCTCCCGTGGGCAGGCCTCGAACACCGGGGAGCTGTTTTTT.

About this clone: It is unclear where the CDR3 begins or ends on the DNA, so no DNA is shown, and the CDR3 is as TCRdb lists it. The J gene is TRBJ2-2, the V gene TRBV28; the table's D call TRBD1 went unverified against the DNA. The CDR3 sequence runs 16 residues, both termini included. Germline V CDR1 and CDR2: MDHEN, SYDVKM. The CDR3 region is CASSFGPGTNTGELFF.

The chain couples TRBV9 to TRBJ2-1, with TRBD1 matching over 10 bases. The V and J ends lost 0 bases and 5 bases, in that order; junction bases with no gene match: 5. The CDR3 extends over 16 amino acids. Per germline, CDR1 SGDLS and CDR2 YYNGEE. This chain's CDR3 is CASSVAGTGVNNEQFF. The CDR3, as DNA: TGTGCCAGCAGCGTAGCTGGGACAGGGGTTAACAATGAGCAGTTCTTC.